The present T cell receptor (beta chain) was sequenced within a study of T cell repertoires in cytomegalovirus infection. Across the study: Public TCR beta signatures indicated both CMV infection and matching HLA type. Notes on the study in general: HLA-C-restricted CMV-specific TCR beta clonotypes prevailed in the ex vivo response.

MiXCR was run by TCRdb on the reads, yielding one entry per CDR3 protein. The sample consists of 250,000 to 300,000 distinct CDR3 sequences, roughly 25% of them appearing once. The CDR3 is made up of 18 amino acids. J was trimmed by 4 bases and V by 7 bases; bases with no gene match: 12. Per germline, CDR1 MNHNY and CDR2 SVGAGI (reference sequence). This clonotype has just a few counts. Its antigen is not known. The chain combines TRBV6-6 with TRBJ2-5, with 16 nucleotides matching TRBD2. The sequenced material came from PBMCs. The TCR sequence derives from a human donor in good health (CMV status not recorded). Some clones in this sample may be carry-over from other donors' samples. CDR3 bases: TGTGCCAGCATCAAAGGAGGGACTAGCGGGGGGGCAGGAGAGACCCAGTACTTC. This gives the protein CASIKGGTSGGAGETQYF.